This T cell receptor (beta chain) stems from a study of T cells after yellow fever vaccination. Study in general: Any fraction with a low cell number was prepared using SMART-Seq v4 Ultra Low Input.

This clonotype was counted between two and nine times. Its antigen is as yet unknown. One entry per CDR3 protein results from TCRdb running MiXCR on the 5' RACE reads. Among 500,000 to 650,000 distinct CDR3 sequences listed, around 16% were seen once. Germline loops: CDR1 MGHDK, CDR2 SYGVNS. V was clipped by 3 bases and J by 4 bases, with 6 bases between them. The CDR3 runs 12 residues. Regarding the study as a whole: The secondary response peaked faster, at day 5 versus 15, but was weaker.

The TCR sequence derives from a young man who received the YFV17D yellow fever vaccine. Specimen: PBMCs, collected roughly 5 days after the first yellow fever vaccination. This chain joins TRBV25-1 and TRBJ1-1; D unclear. The CDR3 DNA reads TGTGCCAGCAGTGACCCCGCCACTGAAGCTTTCTTT. This sequence encodes CASSDPATEAFF.